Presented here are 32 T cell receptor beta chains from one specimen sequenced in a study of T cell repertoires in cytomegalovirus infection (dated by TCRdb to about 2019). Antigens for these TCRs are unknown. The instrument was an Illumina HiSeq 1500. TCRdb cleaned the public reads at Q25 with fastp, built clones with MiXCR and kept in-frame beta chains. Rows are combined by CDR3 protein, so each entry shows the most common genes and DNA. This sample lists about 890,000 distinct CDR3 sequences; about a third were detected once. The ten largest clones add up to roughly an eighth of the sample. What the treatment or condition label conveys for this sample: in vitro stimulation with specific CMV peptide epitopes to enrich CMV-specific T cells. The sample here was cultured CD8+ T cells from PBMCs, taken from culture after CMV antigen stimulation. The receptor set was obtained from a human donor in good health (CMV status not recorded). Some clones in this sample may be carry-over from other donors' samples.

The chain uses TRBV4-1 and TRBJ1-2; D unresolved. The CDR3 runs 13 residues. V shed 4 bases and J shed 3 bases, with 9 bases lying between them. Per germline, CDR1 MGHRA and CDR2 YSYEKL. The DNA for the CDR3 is TGCGCCAGCAGCCCCAAACAAGACTATGGCTACACCTTC. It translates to CASSPKQDYGYTF.

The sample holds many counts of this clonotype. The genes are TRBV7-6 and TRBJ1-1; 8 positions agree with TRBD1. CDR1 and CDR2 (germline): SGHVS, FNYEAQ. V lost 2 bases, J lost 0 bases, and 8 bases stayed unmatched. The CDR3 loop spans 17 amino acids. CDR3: CASSLRGQVPVNTEAFF. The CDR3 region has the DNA TGTGCCAGCAGCTTAAGGGGACAGGTCCCCGTGAACACTGAAGCTTTCTTT.

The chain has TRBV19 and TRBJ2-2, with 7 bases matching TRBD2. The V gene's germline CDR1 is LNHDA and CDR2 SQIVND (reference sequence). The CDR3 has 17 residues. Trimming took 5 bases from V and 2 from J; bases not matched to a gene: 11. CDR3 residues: CASSPPGSGANTGELFF. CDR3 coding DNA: TGTGCCAGTAGTCCTCCTGGGAGCGGGGCTAACACCGGGGAGCTGTTTTTT.

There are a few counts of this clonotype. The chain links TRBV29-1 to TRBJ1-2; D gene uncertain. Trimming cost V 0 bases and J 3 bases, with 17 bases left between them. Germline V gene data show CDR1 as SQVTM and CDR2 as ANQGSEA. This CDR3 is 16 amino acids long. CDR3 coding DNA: TGCAGCGTTGAAGATAAGGAGGGCCGGTGGCACTATGGCTACACCTTC. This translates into CSVEDKEGRWHYGYTF.

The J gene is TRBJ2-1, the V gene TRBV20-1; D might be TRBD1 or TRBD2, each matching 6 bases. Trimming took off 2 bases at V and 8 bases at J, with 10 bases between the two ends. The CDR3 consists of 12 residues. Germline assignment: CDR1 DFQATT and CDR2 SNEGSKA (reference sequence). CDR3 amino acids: CSARSRGDEQFF. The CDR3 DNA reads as TGCAGTGCTAGATCTAGGGGGGATGAGCAGTTCTTC.

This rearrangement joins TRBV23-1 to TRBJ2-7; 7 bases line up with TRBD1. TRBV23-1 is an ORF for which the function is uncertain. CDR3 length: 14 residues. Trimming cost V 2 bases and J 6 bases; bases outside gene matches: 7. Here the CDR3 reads CASSQPPRQGEQYF. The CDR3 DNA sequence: TGCGCCAGCAGTCAACCCCCCCGACAGGGCGAGCAGTACTTC.

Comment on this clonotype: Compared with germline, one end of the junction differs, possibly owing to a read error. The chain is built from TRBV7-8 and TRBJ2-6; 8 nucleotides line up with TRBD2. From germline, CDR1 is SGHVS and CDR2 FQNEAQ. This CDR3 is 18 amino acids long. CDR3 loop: CASSPLGLALSGANVPTF. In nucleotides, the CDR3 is TGTGCCAGCAGCCCCTTAGGACTAGCCCTCTCTGGGGCCAACGTCCCGACTTTC. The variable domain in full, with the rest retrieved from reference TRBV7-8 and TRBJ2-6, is GAGVSQSPRYKVAKRGQDVALRCDPISGHVSLFWYQQALGQGPEFLTYFQNEAQLDKSGLPSDRFFAERPEGSVSTLKIQRTQQEDSAVYLCASSPLGLALSGANVPTFGAGSRLTVL.

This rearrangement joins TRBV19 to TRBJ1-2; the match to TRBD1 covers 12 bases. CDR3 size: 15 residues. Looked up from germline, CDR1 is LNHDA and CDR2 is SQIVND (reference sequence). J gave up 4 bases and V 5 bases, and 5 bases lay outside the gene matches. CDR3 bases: TGTGCCAGTAGTCCCGGGACAGGGGGCATCTATGGCTACACCTTC. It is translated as CASSPGTGGIYGYTF.

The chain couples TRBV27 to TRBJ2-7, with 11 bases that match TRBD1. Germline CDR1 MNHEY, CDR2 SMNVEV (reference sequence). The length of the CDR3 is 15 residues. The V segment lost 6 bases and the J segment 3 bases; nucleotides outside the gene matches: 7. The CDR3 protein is CASSPRGTGGYEQYF. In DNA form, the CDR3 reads TGTGCCAGCAGCCCAAGGGGGACAGGGGGCTACGAGCAGTACTTC.

The DNA for the CDR3 is TGTGCCACCAGACAGGGTGGGGCCGGGGAGCTGTTTTTT. This translates into CATRQGGAGELFF. This chain connects TRBV15 to TRBJ2-2, with a weak D call TRBD1 (6 bases). The CDR3 runs 13 residues. The germline CDR1 and CDR2 sequences are LNHNV and YYDKDF (reference sequence). The germline V and J ends were trimmed by 6 bases and 6 bases, with 11 bases remaining between them.

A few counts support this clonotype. The chain's CDR3 is CASSLISGGPRETQYF. The CDR3 DNA sequence: TGTGCCAGCAGTTTAATTAGCGGGGGGCCGAGAGAGACCCAGTACTTC. The J gene is TRBJ2-5, the V gene TRBV27; 10 bases map to TRBD2. This CDR3 is 16 amino acids long. After removal of 2 bases from V and 4 bases from J, the junction contained 7 bases not matched to a gene. Per germline, CDR1 MNHEY and CDR2 SMNVEV (reference sequence).

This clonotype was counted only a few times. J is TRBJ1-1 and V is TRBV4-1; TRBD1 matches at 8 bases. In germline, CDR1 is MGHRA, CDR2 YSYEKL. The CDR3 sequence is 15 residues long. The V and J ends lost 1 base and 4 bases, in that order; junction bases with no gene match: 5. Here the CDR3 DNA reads TGCGCCAGCAGCCAAGTTTATACAGGGGGCACTGAAGCTTTCTTT. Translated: CASSQVYTGGTEAFF.

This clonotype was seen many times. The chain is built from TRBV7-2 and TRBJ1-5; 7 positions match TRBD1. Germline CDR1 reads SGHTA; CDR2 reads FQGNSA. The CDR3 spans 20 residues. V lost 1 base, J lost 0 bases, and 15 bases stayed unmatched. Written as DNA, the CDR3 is TGTGCCAGCAGCTTAGGAGCGACAGGGAGGGTGGGTTATAGCAATCAGCCCCAGCATTTT. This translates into CASSLGATGRVGYSNQPQHF.

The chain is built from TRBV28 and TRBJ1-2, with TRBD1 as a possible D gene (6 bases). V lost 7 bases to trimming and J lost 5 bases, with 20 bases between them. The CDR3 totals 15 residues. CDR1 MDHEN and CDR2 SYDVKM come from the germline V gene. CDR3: CASTFLSDRNYGYTF. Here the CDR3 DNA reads TGTGCCAGCACCTTCCTTTCAGACAGGAATTATGGCTACACCTTC.

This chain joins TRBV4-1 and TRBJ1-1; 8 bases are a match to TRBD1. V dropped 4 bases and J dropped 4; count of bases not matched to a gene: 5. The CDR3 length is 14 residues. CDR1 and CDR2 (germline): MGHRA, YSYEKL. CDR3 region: CASSPRQGSTEAFF. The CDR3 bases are TGCGCCAGCAGCCCTCGACAGGGGAGCACTGAAGCTTTCTTT.

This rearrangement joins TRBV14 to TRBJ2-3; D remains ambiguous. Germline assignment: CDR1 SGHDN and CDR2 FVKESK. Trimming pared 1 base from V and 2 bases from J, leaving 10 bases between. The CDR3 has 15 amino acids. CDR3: CASSQARLYTDTQYF. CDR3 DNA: TGTGCCAGCAGCCAAGCTCGGCTCTACACAGATACGCAGTATTTT.

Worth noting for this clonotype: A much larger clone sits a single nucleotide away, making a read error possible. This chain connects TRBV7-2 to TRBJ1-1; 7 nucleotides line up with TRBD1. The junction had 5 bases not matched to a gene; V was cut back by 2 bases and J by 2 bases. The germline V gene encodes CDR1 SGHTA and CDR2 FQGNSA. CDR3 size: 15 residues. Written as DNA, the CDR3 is TGTACCAGCAGCTTAAGGAAGGGGGCAAACACTGAAGCTTTCTTT. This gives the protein CTSSLRKGANTEAFF.

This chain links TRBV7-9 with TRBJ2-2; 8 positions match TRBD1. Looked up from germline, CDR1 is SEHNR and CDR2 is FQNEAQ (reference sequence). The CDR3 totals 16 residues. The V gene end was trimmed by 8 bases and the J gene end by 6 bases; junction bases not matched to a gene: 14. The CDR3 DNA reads TGTGCCAGCGAAACTCCCAGACAGGGGATCGCCGGGGAGCTGTTTTTT. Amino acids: CASETPRQGIAGELFF. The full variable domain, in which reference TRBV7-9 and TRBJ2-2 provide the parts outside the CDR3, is DTGVSQNPRHKITKRGQNVTFRCDPISEHNRLYWYRQTLGQGPEFLTYFQNEAQLEKSRLLSDRFSAERPKGSFSTLEIQRTEQGDSAMYLCASETPRQGIAGELFFGEGSRLTVL.

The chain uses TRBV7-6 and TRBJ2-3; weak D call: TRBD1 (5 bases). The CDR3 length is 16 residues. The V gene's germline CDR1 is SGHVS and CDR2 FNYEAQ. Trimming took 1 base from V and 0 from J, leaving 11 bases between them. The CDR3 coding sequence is TGTGCCAGCAGCTTAGGGAGTGCAGGGAGCACAGATACGCAGTATTTT. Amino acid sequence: CASSLGSAGSTDTQYF.

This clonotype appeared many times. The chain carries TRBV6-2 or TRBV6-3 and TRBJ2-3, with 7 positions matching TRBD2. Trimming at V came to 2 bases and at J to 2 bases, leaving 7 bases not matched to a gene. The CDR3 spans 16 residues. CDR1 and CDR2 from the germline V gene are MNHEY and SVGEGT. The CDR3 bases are TGTGCCAGCAGTTACCGAGCGGGGAGCGACACAGATACGCAGTATTTT. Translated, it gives CASSYRAGSDTDTQYF.

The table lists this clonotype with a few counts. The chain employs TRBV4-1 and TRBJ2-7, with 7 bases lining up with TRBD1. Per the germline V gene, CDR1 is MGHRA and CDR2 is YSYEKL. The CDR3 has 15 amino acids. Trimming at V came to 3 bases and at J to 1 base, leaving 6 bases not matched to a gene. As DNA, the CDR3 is TGCGCCAGCAGCCACGACCCGGGACAGTCCTACGAGCAGTACTTC. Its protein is CASSHDPGQSYEQYF.

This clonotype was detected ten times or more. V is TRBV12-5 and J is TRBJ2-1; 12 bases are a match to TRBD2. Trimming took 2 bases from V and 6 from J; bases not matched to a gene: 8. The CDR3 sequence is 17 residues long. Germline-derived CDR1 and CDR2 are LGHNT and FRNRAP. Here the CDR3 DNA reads TGTGCTAGTGGTTTGCCCCTAGCGGGGGGGCTCGTCAATGAGCAGTTCTTC. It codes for CASGLPLAGGLVNEQFF. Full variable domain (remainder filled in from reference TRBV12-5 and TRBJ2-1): DARVTQTPRHKVTEMGQEVTMRCQPILGHNTVFWYRQTMMQGLELLAYFRNRAPLDDSGMPKDRFSAEMPDATLATLKIQPSEPRDSAVYFCASGLPLAGGLVNEQFFGPGTRLTVL.

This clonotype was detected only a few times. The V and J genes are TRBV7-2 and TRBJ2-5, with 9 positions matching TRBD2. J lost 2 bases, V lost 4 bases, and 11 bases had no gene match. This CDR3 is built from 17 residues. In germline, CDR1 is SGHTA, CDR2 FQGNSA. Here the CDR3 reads CASSSQRGEGGQETQYF. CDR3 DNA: TGTGCCAGCAGCTCTCAGCGGGGGGAGGGAGGTCAAGAGACCCAGTACTTC.

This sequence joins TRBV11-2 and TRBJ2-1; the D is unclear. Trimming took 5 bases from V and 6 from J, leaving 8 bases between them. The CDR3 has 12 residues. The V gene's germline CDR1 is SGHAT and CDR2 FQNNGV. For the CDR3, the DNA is TGTGCCAGCAGCCCGATGTTCAATGAGCAGTTCTTC. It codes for CASSPMFNEQFF.

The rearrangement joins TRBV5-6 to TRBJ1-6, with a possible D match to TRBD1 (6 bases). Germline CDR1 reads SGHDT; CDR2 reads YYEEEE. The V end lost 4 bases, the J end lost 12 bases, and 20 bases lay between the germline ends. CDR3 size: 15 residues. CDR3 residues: CASSVSGTRIKPLHF. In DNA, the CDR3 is TGTGCCAGCAGCGTCTCCGGGACAAGGATTAAACCCCTCCACTTT.

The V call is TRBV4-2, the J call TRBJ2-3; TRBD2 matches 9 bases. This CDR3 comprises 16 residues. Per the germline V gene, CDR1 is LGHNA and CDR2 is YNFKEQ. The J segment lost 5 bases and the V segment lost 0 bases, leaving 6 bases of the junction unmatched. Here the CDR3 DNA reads TGTGCCAGCAGCCAAGATCACGGTAGCGGGGGAGATACGCAGTATTTT. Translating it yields CASSQDHGSGGDTQYF.

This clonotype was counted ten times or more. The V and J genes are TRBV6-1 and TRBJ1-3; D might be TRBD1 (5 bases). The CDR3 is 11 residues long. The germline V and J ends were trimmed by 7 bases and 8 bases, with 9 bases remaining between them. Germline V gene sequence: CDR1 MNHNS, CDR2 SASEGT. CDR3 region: CASNQGYTIYF. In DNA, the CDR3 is TGTGCCAGCAATCAGGGATACACCATATATTTT.

The CDR3 sequence is CASSYLWTGANTEAFF. For the CDR3, the DNA is TGTGCCAGCAGTTACTTGTGGACAGGGGCGAACACTGAAGCTTTCTTT. This chain connects TRBV6-6 to TRBJ1-1, with 9 bases that match TRBD1. Unmatched junction bases numbered 4, after V lost 1 base and J lost 1 base. The CDR3 is 16 amino acids. CDR1 and CDR2 (germline): MNHNY, SVGAGI (reference sequence).

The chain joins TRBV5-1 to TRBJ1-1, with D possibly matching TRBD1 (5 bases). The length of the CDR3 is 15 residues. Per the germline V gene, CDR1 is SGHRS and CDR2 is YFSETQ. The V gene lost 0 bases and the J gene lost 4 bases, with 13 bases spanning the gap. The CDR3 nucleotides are TGCGCCAGCAGCTTGGTGGGGCCCAGAGGCACTGAAGCTTTCTTT. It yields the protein CASSLVGPRGTEAFF.

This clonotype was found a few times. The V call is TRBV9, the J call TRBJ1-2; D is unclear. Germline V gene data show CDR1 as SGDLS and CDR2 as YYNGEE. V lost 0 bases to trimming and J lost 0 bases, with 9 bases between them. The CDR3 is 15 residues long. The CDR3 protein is CASSVDGAANYGYTF. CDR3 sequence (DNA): TGTGCCAGCAGCGTAGATGGAGCTGCTAACTATGGCTACACCTTC.

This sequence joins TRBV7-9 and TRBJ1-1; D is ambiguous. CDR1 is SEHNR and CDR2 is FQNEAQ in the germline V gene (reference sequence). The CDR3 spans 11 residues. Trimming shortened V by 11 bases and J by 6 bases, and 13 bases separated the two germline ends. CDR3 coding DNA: TGTGCCGTGGCCGGGAGGGCTGAAGCTTTCTTT. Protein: CAVAGRAEAFF.

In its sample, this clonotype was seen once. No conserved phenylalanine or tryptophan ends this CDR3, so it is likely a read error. The chain's CDR3 is CASPSGELFL. The CDR3 nucleotides read TGTGCCAGCCCCTCCGGGGAGCTGTTTCTT. The chain employs TRBV7-6 and TRBJ2-2; D call uncertain. The V end was cut by 8 bases, the J end by 6 bases, with 4 bases between. Germline loops: CDR1 SGHVS, CDR2 FNYEAQ. CDR3 length equals 10 residues.